This record covers a single T cell receptor (beta chain). The antigen is not known. The data stem from a study of T cell responses to AZD1222 COVID-19 vaccine. Broader study findings: The sample set comprised mostly white British donors with more females, and clonal diversity was possibly underestimated. Mapped onto spike, vaccine-associated CD4 TCRs spanned it and were dominant at 160-218 and 743-854. Unmutated variant regions are reportedly the target of nearly half of TCRs that are spike-specific.

This table comes from immunoSEQ multiplex PCR, and its TCRdb copy is limited to in-frame clones, with some not included. Here the sample spans roughly 120,000 clones, 70% to 90% being singletons. The receptor was isolated from an adult in good health. Sequencing used peripheral blood, obtained on day 0 of AZD1222 vaccination.

CDR3 sequence reads: CASSVDGGGLLGVEQYF. The CDR3 DNA sequence: TGTGCCAGCAGCGTAGATGGAGGGGGACTCCTTGGGGTTGAGCAGTACTTC. The rearrangement uses TRBV9 and TRBJ2-7; D possibly matches TRBD1 or TRBD2 (6 bases each). The CDR3 totals 17 residues. The V end was cut by 0 bases, the J end by 7 bases, with 23 bases between. Germline CDR1 reads SGDLS; CDR2 reads YYNGEE.